A selection of T cell receptor beta chains follows, all from one sample in a study of cytomegalovirus exposure and HLA in healthy donors. The assay was immunoSEQ multiplex PCR, and TCRdb's table has in-frame clones only and misses some. The sample has some 180,000 clones, 65% to 85% seen once. Specimen: PBMCs. These receptors all come from a girl between 5 and 17 years old in good health and CMV-seropositive. CDR3s include the opening cysteine and the closing phenylalanine or tryptophan. D genes are given only for firm matches. Expanded clones are given a class, and other clones once, few, many or no size at all.

size: once; D: TRBD2; J: TRBJ2-1; V: TRBV29-1; DNA: TGCAGCGGAAAAGGGACTAGCGGGAGTAATGAGCAGTTCTTC; CDR3: CSGKGTSGSNEQFF
size: NA; D: NA; J: TRBJ2-7; V: TRBV27; DNA: TGTGCCATCCACGGTTCCTACGAGCAGTACTTC; CDR3: CAIHGSYEQYF
size: NA; D: NA; J: TRBJ1-1; V: TRBV23-1; DNA: TGCGCCAGCAGTCTCCCGGGAGCAACGGGAACTGAAGCTTTCTTT; CDR3: CASSLPGATGTEAFF
size: NA; D: NA; J: TRBJ1-2; V: TRBV5-6; DNA: TGTGCCAGCAGCTTGGGGACACCTAACTATGGCTACACCTTC; CDR3: CASSLGTPNYGYTF
size: few; D: NA; J: TRBJ1-2; V: TRBV18; DNA: TGTGCCAGCTCACCATCGTTAACGGGGGAAGGCTACACCTTC; CDR3: CASSPSLTGEGYTF
size: NA; D: NA; J: TRBJ2-7; V: TRBV6-5; DNA: TGTGCCAGCAGTTACTCAGGGGCCAGCTCCTACGAGCAGTACTTC; CDR3: CASSYSGASSYEQYF
size: NA; D: TRBD1; J: TRBJ2-6; V: TRBV7-2; DNA: TGTGCCAGCAGCGCCGGACAGGGGTCTGGGGCCAACGTCCTGACTTTC; CDR3: CASSAGQGSGANVLTF
size: NA; D: NA; J: TRBJ1-2; V: TRBV4-2; DNA: TGTGCCAGCAGCCAAGTATCGGTCGAGCCCTATGGCTACACCTTC; CDR3: CASSQVSVEPYGYTF
size: NA; D: TRBD2; J: TRBJ2-5; V: TRBV2; DNA: TGTGCCAGCAGTGAAAGTGTAGGGAGGGGAGAGACCCAGTACTTC; CDR3: CASSESVGRGETQYF
size: NA; D: TRBD2; J: TRBJ2-1; V: TRBV11-2; DNA: TGTGCCAGCAGCTTAGATCTCGGCGGGAGTAGCCACAATGAGCAGTTCTTC; CDR3: CASSLDLGGSSHNEQFF
size: NA; D: TRBD2; J: TRBJ2-1; V: TRBV7-9; DNA: TGTGCCAGCAGCACCCGACTAGCGGGTTACAATGAGCAGTTCTTC; CDR3: CASSTRLAGYNEQFF
size: NA; D: TRBD2; J: TRBJ2-5; V: TRBV10-1; DNA: TGCGCCAGCAGTGTAGGGACTAGCGGGAAAGAGACCCAGTACTTC; CDR3: CASSVGTSGKETQYF
size: once; D: NA; J: TRBJ2-1; V: TRBV19; DNA: TGTGCCAGTAGTATAGGACAAGCAATCGCGCAGTTCTTC; CDR3: CASSIGQAIAQFF
size: few; D: NA; J: TRBJ1-1; V: TRBV5-1; DNA: TGCGCCAGCGGCGGGGAGGTGAACACTGAAGCTTTCTTT; CDR3: CASGGEVNTEAFF
size: NA; D: TRBD1; J: TRBJ1-6; V: TRBV2; DNA: TGTGCCAGCACTTCCGGACAGGGCAATTCACCCCTCCACTTT; CDR3: CASTSGQGNSPLHF
size: NA; D: NA; J: TRBJ1-2; V: TRBV28; DNA: TGTGCCAGCAGTCCTGCCCAACAGGGAACCTATGGCTACACCTTC; CDR3: CASSPAQQGTYGYTF
size: NA; D: NA; J: TRBJ2-2; V: TRBV2; DNA: TGTGCCAGCAGTGACGGCAGGTGGGCCGGGGAGCTGTTTTTT; CDR3: CASSDGRWAGELFF
size: NA; D: NA; J: TRBJ2-7; V: TRBV6-5; DNA: TGTGCCAGCAGTTATATACAGGGACCCTACGAGCAGTACTTC; CDR3: CASSYIQGPYEQYF
size: few; D: NA; J: TRBJ2-1; V: TRBV25-1; DNA: TGTGCCAGCAGTGAATCGGTCCCGCGAGATACCAATGAGCAGTTCTTC; CDR3: CASSESVPRDTNEQFF
size: NA; D: NA; J: TRBJ2-7; V: TRBV4-3; DNA: TGCGCCAGCAGCCAAGGAGACGGAGGCCGTTACGAGCAGTACTTC; CDR3: CASSQGDGGRYEQYF
size: NA; D: NA; J: TRBJ2-3; V: TRBV7-3; DNA: TGTGCCAGCAGCTCCTCAGGCACAGATACGCAGTATTTT; CDR3: CASSSSGTDTQYF
size: NA; D: NA; J: TRBJ2-2; V: TRBV7-8; DNA: TGTGCCAGCAGCCCCCCTAGAATACCCGGGGAGCTGTTTTTT; CDR3: CASSPPRIPGELFF
size: NA; D: TRBD1; J: TRBJ1-2; V: TRBV6-5; DNA: TGTGCCAGCAGAGACAGGGGGAGCTATGGCTACACCTTC; CDR3: CASRDRGSYGYTF
size: NA; D: NA; J: TRBJ2-3; V: TRBV5-4; DNA: TGTGCCAGCAGCTTGGCCATACGGGGGGCGGGGGATACGCAGTATTTT; CDR3: CASSLAIRGAGDTQYF
size: NA; D: NA; J: TRBJ1-1; V: TRBV6-5; DNA: TGTGCCAGCAGTTACTCGAACGCAGAAAACACTGAAGCTTTCTTT; CDR3: CASSYSNAENTEAFF
size: NA; D: NA; J: TRBJ1-5; V: TRBV19; DNA: TGTGCCAGTAGCGACGGCCAGGAGCATTTT; CDR3: CASSDGQEHF
size: NA; D: TRBD2; J: TRBJ2-7; V: TRBV27; DNA: TGTGCCAGCAGGCCGTTACTAGCGGTTCGCTCCTACGAGCAGTACTTC; CDR3: CASRPLLAVRSYEQYF
size: NA; D: NA; J: TRBJ1-2; V: TRBV15; DNA: TGTGCCACCAAGCGGGACATGTATGGCTACACCTTC; CDR3: CATKRDMYGYTF
size: NA; D: NA; J: TRBJ2-4; V: TRBV30; DNA: TGTGCCTGGGGGTCAGGCCGGGGGTCCAAAAACATTCAGTACTTC; CDR3: CAWGSGRGSKNIQYF
size: NA; D: TRBD1; J: TRBJ2-7; V: TRBV7-2; DNA: TGTGCCAGCAGCTTCCCGGGACAGAACTACGAGCAGTACTTC; CDR3: CASSFPGQNYEQYF
size: NA; D: TRBD1; J: TRBJ2-2; V: TRBV2; DNA: TGTGCCAGCAGTCCACAGGGGACCGCAAACACCGGGGAGCTGTTTTTT; CDR3: CASSPQGTANTGELFF
size: NA; D: TRBD2; J: TRBJ2-7; V: TRBV19; DNA: TGTGCCAGTAGTTCAGGACTAGCGGGCTCCTACGAGCAGTACTTC; CDR3: CASSSGLAGSYEQYF
size: NA; D: TRBD2; J: TRBJ2-7; V: TRBV5-4; DNA: TGTGCCAGCAGCTTGGAACTAGCGGGAGCTCGGAACGAGCAGTACTTC; CDR3: CASSLELAGARNEQYF
size: NA; D: TRBD2; J: TRBJ2-7; V: TRBV11-2; DNA: TGTGCCAGCAGCATAATGCTAGCGGGAGGCTTGGGGGAGCAGTACTTC; CDR3: CASSIMLAGGLGEQYF
size: once; D: NA; J: TRBJ2-3; V: TRBV7-9; DNA: TGTGCCAGCAGCTTAGCGGTGGTCCAGGGTAGCACAGATACGCAGTATTTT; CDR3: CASSLAVVQGSTDTQYF
size: once; D: NA; J: TRBJ1-1; V: TRBV7-6; DNA: TGTGCCAGCAGCATGGTCCGGGGGGCGAGGGTTGAAGCTTTCTTT; CDR3: CASSMVRGARVEAFF
size: NA; D: NA; J: TRBJ1-5; V: TRBV6-1; DNA: TGTGCCAGCAACATATTGGACAGCTACAATCAGCCCCAGCATTTT; CDR3: CASNILDSYNQPQHF
size: NA; D: NA; J: TRBJ1-1; V: TRBV19; DNA: TGTGCCAGTAGTACACAGGTGGTTTCTGAAGCTTTCTTT; CDR3: CASSTQVVSEAFF
size: NA; D: NA; J: TRBJ1-2; V: TRBV6-6; DNA: TGTGCCAGCAGTTACTCGATGAGGGAAAGCTATGGCTACACCTTC; CDR3: CASSYSMRESYGYTF
size: NA; D: NA; J: TRBJ1-1; V: TRBV18; DNA: TGTGCCAGCTCACCAGCAGGGATTAACACTGAAGCTTTCTTT; CDR3: CASSPAGINTEAFF
size: NA; D: TRBD2; J: TRBJ2-1; V: TRBV4-1; DNA: TGCGCCAGCAGCCAAAAATTCTGGGGGGGAAGCTCCTACAATGAGCAGTTCTTC; CDR3: CASSQKFWGGSSYNEQFF
size: NA; D: NA; J: TRBJ2-1; V: TRBV2; DNA: TGTGCCAGCAGTGTAATGGGGCACAATGAGCAGTTCTTC; CDR3: CASSVMGHNEQFF
size: NA; D: NA; J: TRBJ2-1; V: TRBV5-1; DNA: TGCGCCAGCAGCTTGCTGTCGCGAGGCTACAATGAGCAGTTCTTC; CDR3: CASSLLSRGYNEQFF
size: NA; D: TRBD1; J: TRBJ2-7; V: TRBV19; DNA: TGTGCCAGTAGACCCTCGGGACAGGGGACCTACGAGCAGTACTTC; CDR3: CASRPSGQGTYEQYF
size: NA; D: NA; J: TRBJ1-4; V: TRBV7-2; DNA: TGTGCCAGCAGCCCCTCGGCGAGGAGTGAAAAACTGTTTTTT; CDR3: CASSPSARSEKLFF
size: NA; D: NA; J: TRBJ1-5; V: TRBV5-1; DNA: TGCGCCAGCAGCTTCGGGGGGGTCAATCAGCCCCAGCATTTT; CDR3: CASSFGGVNQPQHF